Below, 18 T cell receptor beta chains from the same sample are listed, as sequenced in a study of T cells in Graves' hyperthyroidism and ophthalmopathy. Amplification yielded TCR beta CDR3 regions, with RNA transcripts as the source. The HTBI set primed first-round TCR CDR3 RT-PCR. TCRdb reanalysed the multiplex PCR reads using MiXCR and keeps one entry per CDR3 protein. The data show 500,000 to 650,000 distinct CDR3 sequences, with around 15% seen just once and approximately 14% held by the top ten. Sequenced material: blood. The receptors shown here come from a woman aged 40 to 49 with Graves' hyperthyroidism.

This clonotype was detected only a few times. The chain links TRBV29-1 to TRBJ1-4, with 9 bases identical to TRBD1. The CDR3 runs to 14 residues. V trimming: 6 bases; J trimming: 2 bases; junction bases outside the gene matches: 4. The V gene's germline CDR1 is SQVTM and CDR2 ANQGSEA. The chain's CDR3 is CSVGQGLTNEKLFF. The DNA of the CDR3 is TGCAGCGTGGGACAGGGTTTGACTAATGAAAAACTGTTTTTT.

Ten or more counts support this clonotype. The chain links TRBV18 to TRBJ2-1; possibly TRBD1 or TRBD2 for D (5 bases each). This CDR3 has 13 amino acids. Trimming took 1 base from V and 6 from J, leaving 7 bases between them. CDR1 is KGHSH, CDR2 LQKENI, per germline. The CDR3 DNA reads TGTGCCAGCTCACCACGAGGGGCCAATGAGCAGTTCTTC. It encodes CASSPRGANEQFF.

This sequence joins TRBV4-1 and TRBJ2-6, with D uncertain. The germline V gene encodes CDR1 MGHRA and CDR2 YSYEKL. V was shortened by 4 bases and J by 4 bases, with 11 bases between the two germline ends. The CDR3 totals 15 residues. CDR3 DNA sequence: TGCGCCAGCAGCCGCTCCTCGGTCGGGGCCAACGTCCTGACTTTC. Translating it yields CASSRSSVGANVLTF.

This clonotype was seen many times. V usage is TRBV20-1 and J usage is TRBJ1-1; 8 nucleotides agree with TRBD1. This CDR3 contains 14 residues. The junction had 8 bases not matched to a gene; V was cut back by 4 bases and J by 4 bases. Germline V gene data show CDR1 as DFQATT and CDR2 as SNEGSKA (reference sequence). CDR3 loop: CSAKRTGGGTEAFF. CDR3 sequence (DNA): TGCAGTGCTAAACGTACAGGGGGAGGCACTGAAGCTTTCTTT.

This clonotype was counted ten times or more. V gene TRBV7-2 combines with J gene TRBJ1-2; 12 bases are a match to TRBD1. There are 18 residues in the CDR3. The junction had 11 bases not matched to a gene; V was cut back by 5 bases and J by 1 base. Germline CDR1 and CDR2: SGHTA and FQGNSA. The CDR3 protein is CASSVRGDRGLVNYGYTF. DNA for the CDR3: TGTGCCAGCAGCGTCCGAGGGGACAGGGGGCTAGTTAACTATGGCTACACCTTC.

The sample holds many counts of this clonotype. V and J are TRBV28 and TRBJ2-3; possible D gene TRBD2, 6 bases. CDR3 length: 18 amino acids. CDR1 is MDHEN and CDR2 is SYDVKM in the germline V gene. Between the trimmed V and J ends, which lost 1 base and 2 bases, there was a span of 19 bases. CDR3 protein: CASSLSFGTFAPTDTQYF. The CDR3 DNA follows: TGTGCCAGCAGTTTATCCTTCGGGACTTTTGCCCCCACAGATACGCAGTATTTT.

Concerning this clonotype itself: Just one base apart from a much larger clone, this may be a read error. This chain links TRBV27 with TRBJ2-3, with 8 bases identical to TRBD2. Per germline, CDR1 MNHEY and CDR2 SMNVEV (reference sequence). This CDR3 is 16 amino acids long. Losses at the gene ends were 5 bases for V and 6 bases for J; bases not matched to a gene: 13. This chain's CDR3 is CASSDPPGGARDTQYF. Written as DNA, the CDR3 is TGTGCCAGCAGTGACCCACCGGGGGGGGCCAGGGATACGCAGTATTTT.

The chain joins TRBV28 to TRBJ2-2, with a possible D match to TRBD2 (6 bases). This CDR3 region has 16 residues. Germline V gene data show CDR1 as MDHEN and CDR2 as SYDVKM. V was cut by 5 bases and J by 1 base, with 14 bases left in between. The CDR3 here is CASSLLGGMNTGELFF. CDR3 coding DNA: TGTGCCAGCAGTCTCCTGGGCGGGATGAACACCGGGGAGCTGTTTTTT. Looking up the rest from reference TRBV28 and TRBJ2-2 gives the full variable domain: DVKVTQSSRYLVKRTGEKVFLECVQDMDHENMFWYRQDPGLGLRLIYFSYDVKMKEKGDIPEGYSVSREKKERFSLILESASTNQTSMYLCASSLLGGMNTGELFFGEGSRLTVL.

Ten or more counts support this clonotype. V usage is TRBV25-1 and J usage is TRBJ2-1, with 10 bases identical to TRBD2. Trimming cost V 2 bases and J 10 bases; bases outside gene matches: 8. This CDR3 is built from 15 residues. The germline gives CDR1 MGHDK, CDR2 SYGVNS. The CDR3: CASSEPGTSAREQFF. CDR3 coding DNA: TGTGCCAGCAGTGAACCTGGGACTAGCGCGAGGGAGCAGTTCTTC.

This clonotype was seen only a few times. The genes are TRBV7-6 and TRBJ2-1, with no clear D. Germline assignment: CDR1 SGHVS and CDR2 FNYEAQ. Trimming pared 2 bases from V and 6 bases from J, leaving 14 bases between. CDR3 length: 15 residues. DNA for the CDR3: TGTGCCAGCAGCTTAAACCCAGCGTATGGCAATGAGCAGTTCTTC. Residues: CASSLNPAYGNEQFF.

This clonotype showed up many times. This chain uses TRBV7-2 with TRBJ2-5, with 8 bases fitting TRBD1. V was pared by 5 bases and J by 5 bases, with 16 bases of the junction left unmatched. Germline V gene data show CDR1 as SGHTA and CDR2 as FQGNSA. The CDR3 contains 17 residues. The CDR3 DNA is TGTGCCAGCAGCCCGGGACTCGGACAGGGAAGGGTTGAGACCCAGTACTTC. Residues: CASSPGLGQGRVETQYF.

With respect to this clonotype: A much larger clonotype is one base distant, so this may be a read error. J is TRBJ1-2 and V is TRBV28, with a tentative D call TRBD1 (6 bases). V lost 8 bases, J lost 0 bases, and 13 bases lay in between. The germline V gene encodes CDR1 MDHEN and CDR2 SYDVKM. The CDR3 extends over 14 amino acids. CDR3 DNA sequence: TGTGCCAGCGGTAGGGACATCGCTAACTATGGCTACACCTTC. Residues: CASGRDIANYGYTF.

The gene calls are TRBV12-3 or TRBV12-4 and TRBJ2-1, with TRBD2 matching 12 bases. The CDR3 runs 14 residues. The ends lost 5 bases at V and 7 bases at J; junction bases unmatched: 3. The CDR3: CASSPSGRENEQFF. The CDR3 DNA follows: TGTGCCAGCAGTCCTAGCGGGAGGGAGAATGAGCAGTTCTTC.

This clonotype has a count of ten or more. The chain joins TRBV6-1 to TRBJ1-1; 7 nucleotides align to TRBD1. The V gene's germline CDR1 is MNHNS and CDR2 SASEGT. V trimming: 5 bases; J trimming: 1 base; junction bases outside the gene matches: 10. The CDR3 spans 16 residues. The CDR3 DNA sequence: TGTGCCAGCAGTCCAAGACAGGGCCGCTGGAACACTGAAGCTTTCTTT. Translated: CASSPRQGRWNTEAFF.

This clonotype was recorded a few times. The rearrangement uses TRBV6-4 and TRBJ2-1, with 8 positions matching TRBD2. CDR1 and CDR2 from the germline V gene are MRHNA and SNTAGT. Unmatched junction bases numbered 3, after V lost 6 bases and J lost 2 bases. The CDR3 loop spans 14 amino acids. This CDR3 is CASSGRDTYNEQFF. In nucleotides, the CDR3 is TGTGCCAGCAGCGGGAGGGACACCTACAATGAGCAGTTCTTC.

This clonotype has at least ten counts. This CDR3 is CASKLKSRGSTDTQYF. The CDR3 DNA is TGTGCCAGCAAGCTAAAGAGTCGCGGAAGCACAGATACGCAGTATTTT. The chain employs TRBV27 and TRBJ2-3, with unresolved D. Trimming left V 7 bases short and J 0 bases short, with 17 bases between. Germline V gene lookup returns CDR1 MNHEY and CDR2 SMNVEV (reference sequence). CDR3 length: 16 residues.

The rearrangement uses TRBV3-1 and TRBJ2-5, with unresolved D. The CDR3 runs to 11 residues. Trimming pared 2 bases from V and 5 bases from J, leaving 3 bases between. Germline V CDR1 and CDR2: LGHDT, YNNKEL (reference sequence). The CDR3 sequence is CASSQLETQYF. Here the CDR3 DNA reads TGTGCCAGCAGCCAATTGGAGACCCAGTACTTC.

This clonotype was found many times. The rearrangement joins TRBV9 to TRBJ2-7; D is undetermined. Trimming shortened V by 0 bases and J by 5 bases, and 12 bases separated the two germline ends. This CDR3 is 14 amino acids long. CDR1 is SGDLS and CDR2 is YYNGEE in the germline V gene. The CDR3 nucleotides read TGTGCCAGCAGCGTAGGCAGCCTCTTCCACGAGCAGTACTTC. Translating gives CASSVGSLFHEQYF.